The clone carrying this T cell receptor beta chain is deemed medium-sized. From the 5' RACE reads, TCRdb called clonotypes with MiXCR, one entry per CDR3 protein. The top ten hold around 24% of the sample, which has a few thousand distinct CDR3 sequences, about 3% seen once. The sample belongs to a study of spatial heterogeneity in lung cancer. CDR1 and CDR2 (germline): SGHTA, FQGNSA. CDR3 size: 15 residues. Trimming pared 5 bases from V and 7 bases from J, leaving 15 bases between. Regarding time point: sample taken at primary tumor resection. The source of this sequence is a male donor with early-stage non-small cell lung cancer. The gene calls are TRBV7-2 and TRBJ1-6; D remains ambiguous. The specimen comprised normal lung tissue next to the tumor, sampled at surgery. Written as DNA, the CDR3 is TGTGCCAGCAGCCCCACGACCACTAGGAATTCACCCCTCCACTTT. Protein: CASSPTTTRNSPLHF.